This section outlines one TCR beta chain sequence together with its context. What it recognizes is unknown. A single base separates this from a much larger clone, so it may be a read error. Other DNA sequences in the same sample also yield this CDR3. Each PCR replicate from the sorted subsets contained 150 to 250 ng DNA, which is about 31,000 T cell genomes. Per the authors' pipeline: ImmunoSEQ output held junction-only sequences without quality scores, so filtering differed. Repertoires were generated with immunoSEQ multiplex PCR, while TCRdb's copy carries only in-frame clones and drops some. V and J calls plus clone size are reproduced from that table; the DNA served to infer D and trimming. The sample holds roughly 1,100,000 clones; around 76% are singletons and the top ten take 1.4% to 1.5%. This entry comes from a study of shared clonotypes between healthy human individuals. Overall study findings and caveats: It was expected that sequencing depth would affect clonotype sharing among donors. Blood was the sole source, and tissue repertoires probably differ.

Sequenced input: memory CD4+ T cells sorted from blood. Noted subset: CD45RA-negative fraction. This sequence was found in a man aged 18 to 29 in good health.

The CDR3 sequence: CASSEGQNYGYTF. CDR3 coding DNA: TGTGCCAGCAGCGAGGGACAGAACTATGGCTACACCTTC. J is TRBJ1-2 and V is TRBV5-4; 7 bases map to TRBD1. The ends lost 4 bases at V and 2 bases at J; junction bases unmatched: 2. The CDR3 covers 13 residues. The germline V gene encodes CDR1 SGHNT and CDR2 YYREEE (reference sequence).